This is a list of T cell receptor beta chains from one sample in a study of long-term antiretroviral therapy in people with HIV. Generated by immunoSEQ multiplex PCR, the TCRdb table keeps only in-frame clones and is missing some. The table lists approximately 19,000 clones, roughly 78% of them singletons, with nearly 6.5% in the top ten. The starting material was unsorted PBMCs, obtained at the start of antiretroviral therapy, before treatment. The source is a man between 18 and 35 years old with HIV. The CDR3 runs from the conserved cysteine through the conserved F or W. The order of the fields is D gene, V gene, J gene, clone size, CDR3 DNA, CDR3 protein. D genes are given only for firm matches. The size of a clone is reported for some rows only, either as once, few or many, or as a class for expanded clones.

D: TRBD1; V: TRBV7-9; J: TRBJ2-7; size: .; DNA: TGTGCCAGCAGGGCCGGGACAGGGAGCTACGAGCAGTACTTC; CDR3: CASRAGTGSYEQYF
D: .; V: TRBV4-1; J: TRBJ1-2; size: once; DNA: TGCGCCAGCAGCCAAGCCTTTTGGTCGAAACTAAACTATGGCTACACCTTC; CDR3: CASSQAFWSKLNYGYTF
D: .; V: TRBV28; J: TRBJ2-7; size: .; DNA: TGTGCCAGCAGGCAGGGGATCTACGAGCAGTACTTC; CDR3: CASRQGIYEQYF
D: .; V: TRBV4-3; J: TRBJ1-2; size: once; DNA: TGCGCCAGCAGCCCCAGAGGGGCCGCGGGGGATGGCTACACCTTC; CDR3: CASSPRGAAGDGYTF
D: .; V: TRBV30; J: TRBJ2-7; size: once; DNA: TGTGCCTGGAGTGTACAAGGGTCCTACGAGCAGTACTTC; CDR3: CAWSVQGSYEQYF
D: .; V: TRBV5-1; J: TRBJ2-7; size: .; DNA: TGCGCCAGCAGCTTGGCCGCGGGTTCCTACGAGCAGTACTTC; CDR3: CASSLAAGSYEQYF
D: .; V: TRBV6-6; J: TRBJ2-3; size: .; DNA: TGTGCCAGCCGGACTACTAGCACAGATACGCAGTATTTT; CDR3: CASRTTSTDTQYF
D: .; V: TRBV5-1; J: TRBJ1-1; size: .; DNA: TGCGCCAGCAGGGTGCTGGAGAACACTGAAGCTTTCTTT; CDR3: CASRVLENTEAFF
D: TRBD2; V: TRBV27; J: TRBJ2-3; size: .; DNA: TGTGCCAGCAGAGGTCCCGGGAGGGCCCCCCCAGATACGCAGTATTTT; CDR3: CASRGPGRAPPDTQYF
D: TRBD1; V: TRBV6-6; J: TRBJ1-2; size: .; DNA: TGTGCCAGCAGTTTGCGGGACAGGGGGTACTATGGCTACACCTTC; CDR3: CASSLRDRGYYGYTF
D: TRBD2; V: TRBV28; J: TRBJ2-7; size: few; DNA: TGTGCCAGCACCCCCGGGGGGAGATACGAGCAGTACTTC; CDR3: CASTPGGRYEQYF
D: TRBD1; V: TRBV15; J: TRBJ2-7; size: .; DNA: TGTGCCACCAGCAGAGATCCCGGGACAGCTCGCGAGCAGTACTTC; CDR3: CATSRDPGTAREQYF
D: .; V: TRBV5-6; J: TRBJ2-7; size: .; DNA: TGTGCCAGCAGCTTGGGGAGGTTACTGTACGGTTACGAGCAGTACTTC; CDR3: CASSLGRLLYGYEQYF
D: .; V: TRBV5-6; J: TRBJ2-1; size: .; DNA: TGTGCCAGCAGCTGGTCGGGAGCTGAGCAGTTCTTC; CDR3: CASSWSGAEQFF
D: TRBD1; V: TRBV28; J: TRBJ2-7; size: .; DNA: TGTGCCAGCAGCCCGACAGGGATTAACTCCTACGAGCAGTACTTC; CDR3: CASSPTGINSYEQYF
D: .; V: TRBV19; J: TRBJ1-1; size: .; DNA: TGTGCCAGTAGGACCCCCGGGAACACTGAAGCTTTCTTT; CDR3: CASRTPGNTEAFF
D: TRBD2; V: TRBV7-9; J: TRBJ2-1; size: .; DNA: TGTGCCAGCACTAGCGGGACTTACAATGAGCAGTTCTTC; CDR3: CASTSGTYNEQFF
D: .; V: TRBV6-5; J: TRBJ1-5; size: few; DNA: TGTGCCAGCAGTAGAACGGGAGGTAATCAGCCCCAGCATTTT; CDR3: CASSRTGGNQPQHF